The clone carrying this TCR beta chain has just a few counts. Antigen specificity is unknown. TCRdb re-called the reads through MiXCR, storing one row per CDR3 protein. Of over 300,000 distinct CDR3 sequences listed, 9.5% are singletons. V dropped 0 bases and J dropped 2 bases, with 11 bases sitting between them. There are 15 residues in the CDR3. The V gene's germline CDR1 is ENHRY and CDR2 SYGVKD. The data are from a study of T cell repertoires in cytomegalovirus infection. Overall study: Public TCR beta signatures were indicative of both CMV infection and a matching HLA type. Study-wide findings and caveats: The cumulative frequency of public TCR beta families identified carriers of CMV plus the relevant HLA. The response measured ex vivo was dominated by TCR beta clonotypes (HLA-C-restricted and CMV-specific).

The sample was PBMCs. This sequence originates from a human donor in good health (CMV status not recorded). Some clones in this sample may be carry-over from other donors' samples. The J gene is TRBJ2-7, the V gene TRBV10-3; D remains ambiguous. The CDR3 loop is CAISESKGGTYEQYF. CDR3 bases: TGTGCCATCAGTGAGTCGAAAGGCGGAACCTACGAGCAGTACTTC.